The clone carrying this TCR beta chain has a handful of counts. In the study's own analysis: Reference gene primers were amplified, and this amplification served to estimate nucleated cell counts. Sequencing was performed with immunoSEQ multiplex PCR; in TCRdb, only in-frame clones are kept and a portion is missing. Clone size and V and J calls were adopted from that table, with D and trimming inferred from the DNA. Of hundreds of thousands of clones in the sample, about 79% were seen once. The entry originates in a study of blood T cell repertoires in COVID-19. Study summary: Acute-phase and convalescent COVID-19 samples originated in the United States, Italy and Spain.

CDR3 length equals 18 residues. V was clipped by 4 bases and J by 5 bases, with 24 bases between them. Germline CDR1 is LGHDT and CDR2 is YNNKEL (reference sequence). Sequencing was performed on peripheral blood. The TCR originated in a man at least 80 years old with acute or convalescent COVID-19. The chain employs TRBV3-1 (or the pseudogene TRBV3-2) and TRBJ2-1; TRBD2 is a possible D gene (10 bases). CDR3 protein: CASSPGTGRLAGDNEQFF. CDR3 nucleotides: TGTGCCAGCAGCCCCGGGACAGGGAGGCTAGCGGGAGACAATGAGCAGTTCTTC.